Reported below is one T cell receptor (beta chain). Its target is unknown. PCR used 60 Vbeta primers and 13 Jbeta primers. TCRdb's table, derived via immunoSEQ multiplex PCR, lists solely in-frame clones and lacks some. The repertoire has 120,000 to 150,000 clones, 78% of them found once; the top ten carry approximately 2.8%. The length of the CDR3 is 15 residues. Trimming took 2 bases from V and 2 from J; bases not matched to a gene: 6. The germline V gene has CDR1 MNHEY and CDR2 SVGAGI. This specimen belongs to a study of cytomegalovirus exposure and HLA in healthy donors. Donors were ostensibly healthy at sampling, although undocumented immune exposures were probable. General study findings and limits: Sequencing probably produced one cluster of sequence variants that were highly shared. Later work found that TCR association rates differed between HLA loci; DRB1 had the most and HLA-C the fewest. Previous analysis showed most TCR beta V segments were productive about 90% or about 30% of the time.

The clonotype comes from a male donor in good health and CMV-seronegative. J is TRBJ2-7 and V is TRBV6-5; 7 positions match TRBD2. Material for sequencing was PBMCs. The CDR3 nucleotides read TGTGCCAGCAGTTACAGTCTAGCGGAGACCTACGAGCAGTACTTC. Its translation: CASSYSLAETYEQYF.